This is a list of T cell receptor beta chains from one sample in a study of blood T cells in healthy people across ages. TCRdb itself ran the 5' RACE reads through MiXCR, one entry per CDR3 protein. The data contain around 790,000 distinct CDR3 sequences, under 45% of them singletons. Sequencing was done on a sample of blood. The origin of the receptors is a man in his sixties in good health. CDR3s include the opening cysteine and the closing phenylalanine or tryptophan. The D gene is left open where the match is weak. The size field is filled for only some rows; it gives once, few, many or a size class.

CDR3: CASSYRPGSEQYF
DNA: TGTGCCAGCAGCTACCGTCCAGGGAGCGAGCAGTACTTC
J: TRBJ2-7
size: .
length: 13
D: .
V: TRBV7-2

CDR3: CASSSRGLSYNEQFF
DNA: TGTGCCAGCAGCTCCAGGGGGTTGTCCTACAATGAGCAGTTCTTC
J: TRBJ2-1
size: .
length: 15
D: TRBD1
V: TRBV6-2/TRBV6-3

CDR3: CASSQTGGYSTDTQYF
DNA: TGCGCCAGCAGCCAGACAGGGGGATACTCAACAGATACGCAGTATTTT
J: TRBJ2-3
size: .
length: 16
D: TRBD1
V: TRBV4-1

CDR3: CASSPGGTRETQYF
DNA: TGTGCCAGCAGCCCCGGGGGGACGAGGGAGACCCAGTACTTC
J: TRBJ2-5
size: .
length: 14
D: TRBD2
V: TRBV12-3/TRBV12-4

CDR3: CSARVEGGVYGYTF
DNA: TGTAGTGCTAGAGTGGAAGGGGGTGTCTATGGCTACACCTTC
J: TRBJ1-2
size: few
length: 14
D: .
V: TRBV20-1

CDR3: CASRDEPGQGYGYTF
DNA: TGTGCCAGCAGGGACGAACCGGGACAGGGCTATGGCTACACCTTC
J: TRBJ1-2
size: few
length: 15
D: TRBD1
V: TRBV27

CDR3: CAIRDRDRGLESEAFF
DNA: TGTGCCATCAGGGACCGGGACAGGGGGCTAGAGTCTGAAGCTTTCTTT
J: TRBJ1-1
size: medium-sized
length: 16
D: TRBD1
V: TRBV10-3

CDR3: CASSQEETGVRPAFF
DNA: TGCGCCAGCAGCCAAGAGGAGACAGGGGTTCGTCCAGCTTTCTTT
J: TRBJ1-1
size: .
length: 15
D: TRBD1
V: TRBV4-3

CDR3: CSARDPSGGRGELFF
DNA: TGCAGTGCTAGAGACCCTAGCGGGGGACGGGGGGAGCTGTTTTTT
J: TRBJ2-2
size: .
length: 15
D: TRBD2
V: TRBV20-1

CDR3: CASSQQTSGTTQETQYF
DNA: TGCGCCAGCAGCCAGCAGACTAGCGGGACCACTCAAGAGACCCAGTACTTC
J: TRBJ2-5
size: few
length: 17
D: TRBD2
V: TRBV4-3

CDR3: CASSYSPAGISEKLFF
DNA: TGTGCCAGCAGTTACTCTCCCGCGGGGATTAGCGAAAAACTGTTTTTT
J: TRBJ1-4
size: .
length: 16
D: .
V: TRBV6-5

CDR3: CASSLDGTVENIQYF
DNA: TGCGCCAGCAGCTTGGACGGGACGGTAGAAAACATTCAGTACTTC
J: TRBJ2-4
size: .
length: 15
D: .
V: TRBV5-1

CDR3: CASSHLGFVPEQFF
DNA: TGTGCCAGCAGCCACTTGGGGTTCGTACCTGAGCAGTTCTTC
J: TRBJ2-1
size: few
length: 14
D: .
V: TRBV11-2

CDR3: CASSSTGLAGSDTQYF
DNA: TGCGCCAGCAGCTCCACGGGACTAGCGGGGTCAGATACGCAGTATTTT
J: TRBJ2-3
size: few
length: 16
D: TRBD2
V: TRBV5-1

CDR3: CATSDLPNYSYEQYF
DNA: TGTGCCACCAGTGATTTACCGAATTACTCCTACGAGCAGTACTTC
J: TRBJ2-7
size: .
length: 15
D: .
V: TRBV24-1

CDR3: CASSLGSGGNQPQHF
DNA: TGTGCCAGCAGCTTGGGGTCAGGAGGCAATCAGCCCCAGCATTTT
J: TRBJ1-5
size: .
length: 15
D: .
V: TRBV5-4

CDR3: CASSRPTSRAFF
DNA: TGTGCCAGCAGTAGACCTACCTCAAGAGCTTTCTTT
J: TRBJ1-1
size: .
length: 12
D: .
V: TRBV12-3/TRBV12-4

CDR3: CASSLVPRGRNIQYF
DNA: TGTGCCAGCAGCTTAGTTCCGCGGGGGAGAAACATTCAGTACTTC
J: TRBJ2-4
size: many
length: 15
D: TRBD2
V: TRBV7-2

CDR3: CASSQGIRGDTDTQYF
DNA: TGCGCCAGCAGCCAAGGTATCCGGGGCGACACAGATACGCAGTATTTT
J: TRBJ2-3
size: few
length: 16
D: .
V: TRBV4-3

CDR3: CASSGASNYGYTF
DNA: TGTGCCAGCAGTGGAGCCTCTAACTATGGCTACACCTTC
J: TRBJ1-2
size: few
length: 13
D: .
V: TRBV25-1

CDR3: CASSWSGDHEQYF
DNA: TGCGCCAGCAGCTGGTCAGGGGACCACGAGCAGTACTTC
J: TRBJ2-7
size: .
length: 13
D: .
V: TRBV5-1

CDR3: CASSPRGGGPYNEQFF
DNA: TGTGCCAGCAGCCCGAGGGGAGGGGGCCCCTACAATGAGCAGTTCTTC
J: TRBJ2-1
size: once
length: 16
D: .
V: TRBV7-8

CDR3: CASGSRRQANYGYTF
DNA: TGTGCTAGTGGCTCCCGGCGACAGGCCAACTATGGCTACACCTTC
J: TRBJ1-2
size: few
length: 15
D: .
V: TRBV12-5

CDR3: CASSSSDRADEQYF
DNA: TGTGCCAGCAGCTCTTCGGACAGGGCGGACGAGCAGTACTTC
J: TRBJ2-7
size: once
length: 14
D: TRBD1
V: TRBV7-2

CDR3: CATSIGESTDTQYF
DNA: TGTGCCACCAGCATCGGGGAGAGCACAGATACGCAGTATTTT
J: TRBJ2-3
size: few
length: 14
D: .
V: TRBV15

CDR3: CSAREYEQYF
DNA: TGCAGTGCAAGAGAGTACGAGCAGTACTTC
J: TRBJ2-7
size: .
length: 10
D: .
V: TRBV20-1

CDR3: CASGPTSHEQYF
DNA: TGTGCTAGTGGTCCTACTTCCCACGAGCAGTACTTC
J: TRBJ2-7
size: .
length: 12
D: .
V: TRBV12-5

CDR3: CSVGSHRGQSNEKLFF
DNA: TGCAGCGTTGGGTCACACAGGGGGCAGTCTAATGAAAAACTGTTTTTT
J: TRBJ1-4
size: few
length: 16
D: TRBD1
V: TRBV29-1

CDR3: CASSPLGTGSNEQFF
DNA: TGTGCCAGCAGCCCCCTCGGGACAGGTAGTAATGAGCAGTTCTTC
J: TRBJ2-1
size: few
length: 15
D: TRBD1
V: TRBV7-9

CDR3: CASSFSDRAQPQHF
DNA: TGTGCCAGCAGTTTTTCCGACAGGGCTCAGCCCCAGCATTTT
J: TRBJ1-5
size: .
length: 14
D: TRBD1
V: TRBV12-3/TRBV12-4

CDR3: CASSFESDYEQYF
DNA: TGTGCCAGCAGTTTTGAATCGGATTACGAGCAGTACTTC
J: TRBJ2-7
size: .
length: 13
D: .
V: TRBV12-3/TRBV12-4

CDR3: CASSYSERVGYTF
DNA: TGTGCCAGCAGTTACTCAGAGAGAGTTGGCTACACCTTC
J: TRBJ1-2
size: .
length: 13
D: .
V: TRBV6-5

CDR3: CASSPRGAGWDGYTF
DNA: TGTGCCAGCAGCCCCCGGGGGGCTGGGTGGGATGGCTACACCTTC
J: TRBJ1-2
size: few
length: 15
D: .
V: TRBV7-9

CDR3: CASSLRGRGYTF
DNA: TGTGCCAGCAGCTTACGCGGTCGGGGCTACACCTTC
J: TRBJ1-2
size: few
length: 12
D: .
V: TRBV11-3

CDR3: CASSYQGTATNEKLFF
DNA: TGTGCCAGCAGTTACCAGGGGACCGCAACTAATGAAAAACTGTTTTTT
J: TRBJ1-4
size: few
length: 16
D: .
V: TRBV6-5

CDR3: CASSSQLAGRVEAYEQYF
DNA: TGTGCCAGCAGCTCCCAACTGGCTGGCAGGGTAGAAGCTTACGAGCAGTACTTC
J: TRBJ2-7
size: few
length: 18
D: .
V: TRBV11-2

CDR3: CSVVAGAKNIQYF
DNA: TGCAGCGTTGTTGCGGGAGCCAAAAACATTCAGTACTTC
J: TRBJ2-4
size: .
length: 13
D: .
V: TRBV29-1

CDR3: CASSEEPGGYQPQHF
DNA: TGTGCCAGCAGTGAAGAACCCGGGGGCTATCAGCCCCAGCATTTT
J: TRBJ1-5
size: .
length: 15
D: .
V: TRBV6-1

CDR3: CATSRDGHPGVPQHF
DNA: TGTGCCACCAGCAGAGATGGACACCCCGGAGTTCCCCAGCATTTT
J: TRBJ1-5
size: .
length: 15
D: .
V: TRBV15

CDR3: CASSLDTGAGGGYTF
DNA: TGTGCCAGCAGCTTGGATACAGGGGCCGGGGGAGGCTACACCTTC
J: TRBJ1-2
size: few
length: 15
D: TRBD1
V: TRBV7-9

CDR3: CASSYDGYEQYF
DNA: TGTGCCAGCAGTTACGACGGATACGAGCAGTACTTC
J: TRBJ2-7
size: many
length: 12
D: .
V: TRBV6-5

CDR3: CAGSWQGAYEQYF
DNA: TGTGCCGGCAGCTGGCAGGGGGCCTACGAGCAGTACTTC
J: TRBJ2-7
size: .
length: 13
D: TRBD1
V: TRBV5-8

CDR3: CASSREGGGTQYF
DNA: TGTGCCAGCAGCCGCGAGGGTGGTGGGACCCAGTACTTC
J: TRBJ2-5
size: .
length: 13
D: .
V: TRBV5-4

CDR3: CASSLRGLVYEQYF
DNA: TGTGCCAGCAGCCTCCGGGGCCTTGTCTACGAGCAGTACTTC
J: TRBJ2-7
size: .
length: 14
D: .
V: TRBV5-6

CDR3: CASSYSMAMTHYYEQYF
DNA: TGTGCCAGCAGTTACTCGATGGCCATGACCCACTACTACGAGCAGTACTTC
J: TRBJ2-7
size: .
length: 17
D: .
V: TRBV6-2/TRBV6-3

CDR3: CASRGRTSKINEQFF
DNA: TGTGCCAGCAGAGGGAGGACTAGTAAGATTAATGAGCAGTTCTTC
J: TRBJ2-1
size: .
length: 15
D: TRBD2
V: TRBV6-2/TRBV6-3

CDR3: CAWSVPGLGNEQFF
DNA: TGTGCCTGGAGTGTACCCGGGTTGGGGAATGAGCAGTTCTTC
J: TRBJ2-1
size: .
length: 14
D: .
V: TRBV30

CDR3: CASTLGPGETQYF
DNA: TGTGCCAGCACCCTCGGGCCAGGGGAGACCCAGTACTTC
J: TRBJ2-5
size: .
length: 13
D: .
V: TRBV7-2

CDR3: CASSYVPNEQYF
DNA: TGTGCCAGCAGCTATGTCCCGAACGAGCAGTACTTC
J: TRBJ2-7
size: .
length: 12
D: .
V: TRBV7-2

CDR3: CSARSWTSGGNEQFF
DNA: TGCAGTGCTAGGTCCTGGACTAGCGGGGGCAATGAGCAGTTCTTC
J: TRBJ2-1
size: once
length: 15
D: TRBD2
V: TRBV20-1

CDR3: CASRPLAQSYNEQFF
DNA: TGTGCCAGCAGGCCTCTCGCACAGTCCTACAATGAGCAGTTCTTC
J: TRBJ2-1
size: .
length: 15
D: .
V: TRBV12-3/TRBV12-4